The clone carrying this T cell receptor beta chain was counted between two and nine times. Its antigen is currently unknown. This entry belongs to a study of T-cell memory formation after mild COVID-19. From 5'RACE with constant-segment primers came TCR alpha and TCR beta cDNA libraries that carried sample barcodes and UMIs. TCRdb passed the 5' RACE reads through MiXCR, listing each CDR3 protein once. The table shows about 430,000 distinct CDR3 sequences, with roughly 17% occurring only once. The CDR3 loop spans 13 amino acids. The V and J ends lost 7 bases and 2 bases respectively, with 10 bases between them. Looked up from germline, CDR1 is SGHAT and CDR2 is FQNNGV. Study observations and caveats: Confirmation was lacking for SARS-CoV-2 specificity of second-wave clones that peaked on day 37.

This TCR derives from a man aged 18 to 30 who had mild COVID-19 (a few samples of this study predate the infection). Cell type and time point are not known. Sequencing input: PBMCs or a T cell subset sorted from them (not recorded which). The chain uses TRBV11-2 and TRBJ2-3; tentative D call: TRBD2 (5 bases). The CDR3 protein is CASTSGYTDTQYF. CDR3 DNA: TGTGCCAGCACCTCGGGGTACACAGATACGCAGTATTTT.